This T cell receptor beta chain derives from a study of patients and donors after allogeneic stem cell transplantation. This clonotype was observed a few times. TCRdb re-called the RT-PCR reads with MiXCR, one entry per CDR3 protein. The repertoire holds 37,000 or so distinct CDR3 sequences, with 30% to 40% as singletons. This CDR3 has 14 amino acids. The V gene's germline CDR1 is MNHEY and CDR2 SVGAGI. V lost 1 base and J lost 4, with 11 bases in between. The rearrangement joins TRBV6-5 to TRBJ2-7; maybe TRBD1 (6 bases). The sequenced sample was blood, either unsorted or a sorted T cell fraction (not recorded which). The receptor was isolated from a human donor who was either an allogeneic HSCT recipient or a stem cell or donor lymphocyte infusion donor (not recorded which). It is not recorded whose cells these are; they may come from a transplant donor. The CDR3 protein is CASSYLQGTYEQYF. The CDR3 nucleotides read TGTGCCAGCAGTTACTTACAGGGCACGTACGAGCAGTACTTC.